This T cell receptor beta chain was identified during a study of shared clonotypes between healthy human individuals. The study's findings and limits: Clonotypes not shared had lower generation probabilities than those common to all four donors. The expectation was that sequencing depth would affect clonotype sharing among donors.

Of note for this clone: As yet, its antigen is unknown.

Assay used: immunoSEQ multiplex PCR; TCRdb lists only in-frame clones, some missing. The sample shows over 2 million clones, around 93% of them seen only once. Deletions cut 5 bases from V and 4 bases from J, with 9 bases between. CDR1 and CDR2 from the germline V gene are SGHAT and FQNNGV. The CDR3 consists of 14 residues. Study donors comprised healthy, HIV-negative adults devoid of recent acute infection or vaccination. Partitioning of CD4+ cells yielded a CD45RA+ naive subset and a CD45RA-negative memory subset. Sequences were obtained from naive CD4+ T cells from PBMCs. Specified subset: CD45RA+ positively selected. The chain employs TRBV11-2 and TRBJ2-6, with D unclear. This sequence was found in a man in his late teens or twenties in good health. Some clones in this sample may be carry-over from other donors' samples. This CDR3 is CASSPLAGANVLTF. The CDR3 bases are TGTGCCAGCAGCCCCCTTGCGGGGGCCAACGTCCTGACTTTC.